These T cell receptor beta chains were read from a single sample in a study of T-cell reconstitution after alpha-beta-depleted transplantation in children. TCRdb independently ran MiXCR on the PCR reads; one entry per CDR3 protein. Of about 300,000 distinct CDR3 sequences in the sample, approximately 7.3% were seen once. The sample consisted of peripheral blood, taken 360 days after TCRalphabeta/CD19-depleted stem cell transplant. The receptors originated from a female patient aged 2-15 years who had a stem cell transplant for Fanconi anemia, so the T cells may come from the graft donor. Each CDR3 is given with its conserved first and last residue. A D gene is named only where the DNA matches it firmly. Size values are once, few and many counts, or a class for expanded clones, and some rows have none.

j_call: TRBJ2-3; v_call: TRBV29-1; d_call: TRBD1; clone_size: many; cdr3_aa: CSVGGQGADTQYF; cdr3_nt: TGCAGCGTTGGAGGACAGGGGGCAGATACGCAGTATTTT
j_call: TRBJ2-3; v_call: TRBV5-1; d_call: TRBD2; clone_size: many; cdr3_aa: CASGLAGSDTQYF; cdr3_nt: TGCGCCAGCGGACTAGCGGGATCAGATACGCAGTATTTT
j_call: TRBJ1-1; v_call: TRBV6-1; d_call: .; clone_size: .; cdr3_aa: CASSAQLMNTEAFF; cdr3_nt: TGTGCCAGCAGCGCACAGCTCATGAACACTGAAGCTTTCTTT
j_call: TRBJ2-5; v_call: TRBV6-1; d_call: TRBD1; clone_size: .; cdr3_aa: CASGTITGARETQYF; cdr3_nt: TGTGCCAGCGGGACAATTACAGGGGCGAGGGAGACCCAGTACTTC
j_call: TRBJ1-2; v_call: TRBV20-1; d_call: .; clone_size: .; cdr3_aa: CSARDGGNYGYTF; cdr3_nt: TGCAGTGCTAGAGATGGGGGGAACTATGGCTACACCTTC
j_call: TRBJ1-1; v_call: TRBV6-5; d_call: .; clone_size: many; cdr3_aa: CASSYSRGLEAFF; cdr3_nt: TGTGCCAGCAGTTACTCTCGAGGGCTTGAAGCTTTCTTT
j_call: TRBJ1-5; v_call: TRBV3-1; d_call: .; clone_size: few; cdr3_aa: CASSQDWGSDQPQHF; cdr3_nt: TGTGCCAGCAGCCAAGATTGGGGAAGCGATCAGCCCCAGCATTTT
j_call: TRBJ2-1; v_call: TRBV4-1; d_call: TRBD2; clone_size: .; cdr3_aa: CASSLAGGPINEQFF; cdr3_nt: TGCGCCAGCAGCCTAGCGGGGGGGCCCATAAATGAGCAGTTCTTC
j_call: TRBJ2-7; v_call: TRBV10-3; d_call: .; clone_size: .; cdr3_aa: CAISDVERGTEQYF; cdr3_nt: TGTGCCATCAGTGATGTTGAAAGGGGGACCGAGCAGTACTTC
j_call: TRBJ2-5; v_call: TRBV11-2; d_call: .; clone_size: many; cdr3_aa: CASSLVKGTQYF; cdr3_nt: TGTGCCAGCAGCTTAGTAAAGGGGACCCAGTACTTC
j_call: TRBJ2-2; v_call: TRBV3-1; d_call: .; clone_size: many; cdr3_aa: CASSQEVGETGELFF; cdr3_nt: TGTGCCAGCAGCCAAGAGGTGGGGGAAACCGGGGAGCTGTTTTTT
j_call: TRBJ1-1; v_call: TRBV5-1; d_call: .; clone_size: many; cdr3_aa: CASSLSRNTEAFF; cdr3_nt: TGCGCCAGCAGCTTAAGTCGGAACACTGAAGCTTTCTTT
j_call: TRBJ2-1; v_call: TRBV6-1; d_call: TRBD1; clone_size: many; cdr3_aa: CASSGWDRYEQFF; cdr3_nt: TGTGCCAGCAGTGGATGGGACAGATACGAGCAGTTCTTC
j_call: TRBJ2-3; v_call: TRBV18; d_call: .; clone_size: few; cdr3_aa: CASSSEGLHPDTQYF; cdr3_nt: TGTGCCAGCTCATCTGAGGGACTCCACCCAGATACGCAGTATTTT
j_call: TRBJ1-2; v_call: TRBV6-5; d_call: .; clone_size: many; cdr3_aa: CASSPGQSSSIYGYTF; cdr3_nt: TGTGCCAGCAGCCCCGGACAGAGCAGCTCTATCTATGGCTACACCTTC
j_call: TRBJ1-5; v_call: TRBV28; d_call: .; clone_size: many; cdr3_aa: CASSLVGSQPQHF; cdr3_nt: TGTGCCAGCAGTTTAGTAGGTTCTCAGCCCCAGCATTTT
j_call: TRBJ2-1; v_call: TRBV27; d_call: .; clone_size: few; cdr3_aa: CASSYSKGGVGYNEQFF; cdr3_nt: TGTGCCAGCAGTTACTCCAAGGGGGGCGTAGGGTACAATGAGCAGTTCTTC
j_call: TRBJ2-3; v_call: TRBV11-2; d_call: TRBD2; clone_size: many; cdr3_aa: CASSPRAGGDTDTQYF; cdr3_nt: TGTGCCAGCAGCCCTAGGGCGGGGGGGGACACAGATACGCAGTATTTT
j_call: TRBJ2-2; v_call: TRBV4-1; d_call: .; clone_size: many; cdr3_aa: CASSRTLGVTGELFF; cdr3_nt: TGCGCCAGCAGCCGTACGTTAGGGGTCACCGGGGAGCTGTTTTTT
j_call: TRBJ1-1; v_call: TRBV6-5; d_call: .; clone_size: .; cdr3_aa: CASSYLGLLNTEAFF; cdr3_nt: TGTGCCAGCAGTTACTTGGGACTTTTAAACACTGAAGCTTTCTTT
j_call: TRBJ1-2; v_call: TRBV29-1; d_call: TRBD1; clone_size: few; cdr3_aa: CSVDGTGRSGTF; cdr3_nt: TGCAGCGTTGATGGGACAGGGAGGTCGGGCACCTTC
j_call: TRBJ2-7; v_call: TRBV9; d_call: .; clone_size: few; cdr3_aa: CASSVAPSAPYEQYF; cdr3_nt: TGTGCCAGCAGCGTAGCCCCTAGCGCTCCCTACGAGCAGTACTTC
j_call: TRBJ2-3; v_call: TRBV12-3/TRBV12-4; d_call: TRBD2; clone_size: few; cdr3_aa: CASSLPGGDTQYF; cdr3_nt: TGTGCCAGCAGTTTACCCGGGGGGGATACGCAGTATTTT
j_call: TRBJ2-7; v_call: TRBV28; d_call: .; clone_size: .; cdr3_aa: CASSSPDFPYEQYF; cdr3_nt: TGTGCCAGCAGTTCCCCAGACTTCCCCTACGAGCAGTACTTC
j_call: TRBJ2-3; v_call: TRBV18; d_call: TRBD1; clone_size: few; cdr3_aa: CASSPLPPNRGHTQYF; cdr3_nt: TGTGCCAGCTCACCTCTGCCTCCGAACAGGGGACATACGCAGTATTTT
j_call: TRBJ1-1; v_call: TRBV20-1; d_call: .; clone_size: .; cdr3_aa: CSASPPPNTEAFF; cdr3_nt: TGCAGTGCTAGCCCCCCCCCAAACACTGAAGCTTTCTTT
j_call: TRBJ1-5; v_call: TRBV30; d_call: .; clone_size: few; cdr3_aa: CAWSVTHLNQPQHF; cdr3_nt: TGTGCCTGGAGTGTCACTCACCTCAATCAGCCCCAGCATTTT
j_call: TRBJ2-7; v_call: TRBV27; d_call: .; clone_size: many; cdr3_aa: CASSLRDTQEQYF; cdr3_nt: TGTGCCAGCAGTCTGCGGGACACCCAAGAGCAGTACTTC
j_call: TRBJ2-2; v_call: TRBV5-1; d_call: .; clone_size: .; cdr3_aa: CASSGGSDTGELFF; cdr3_nt: TGCGCCAGCAGCGGAGGGAGTGACACCGGGGAGCTGTTTTTT
j_call: TRBJ2-1; v_call: TRBV20-1; d_call: .; clone_size: .; cdr3_aa: CSAPTRAGLNSYNEQFF; cdr3_nt: TGCAGTGCCCCAACCAGGGCAGGGCTTAACTCCTACAATGAGCAGTTCTTC
j_call: TRBJ2-3; v_call: TRBV30; d_call: .; clone_size: few; cdr3_aa: CAWSLLAQDTQYF; cdr3_nt: TGTGCCTGGAGTTTATTGGCCCAAGATACGCAGTATTTT
j_call: TRBJ2-2; v_call: TRBV7-9; d_call: .; clone_size: many; cdr3_aa: CASSHRSEYTGELFF; cdr3_nt: TGTGCCAGCAGCCATAGGTCGGAATACACCGGGGAGCTGTTTTTT
j_call: TRBJ1-3; v_call: TRBV28; d_call: .; clone_size: .; cdr3_aa: CASSYPGARGNTIYF; cdr3_nt: TGTGCCAGCAGCTACCCGGGGGCTAGAGGAAACACCATATATTTT
j_call: TRBJ1-3; v_call: TRBV20-1; d_call: TRBD1; clone_size: .; cdr3_aa: CSAFTGGRNTIYF; cdr3_nt: TGCAGTGCCTTCACAGGGGGCCGAAACACCATATATTTT
j_call: TRBJ2-3; v_call: TRBV7-2; d_call: TRBD2; clone_size: many; cdr3_aa: CASSLLAGGWDTQYF; cdr3_nt: TGTGCCAGCAGCCTACTAGCGGGGGGGTGGGATACGCAGTATTTT
j_call: TRBJ2-3; v_call: TRBV29-1; d_call: TRBD1; clone_size: many; cdr3_aa: CSVGQGGSVTDTQYF; cdr3_nt: TGCAGCGTTGGACAGGGGGGAAGTGTGACAGATACGCAGTATTTT
j_call: TRBJ2-1; v_call: TRBV28; d_call: TRBD2; clone_size: .; cdr3_aa: CASSLVRGGGGPYNEQFF; cdr3_nt: TGTGCCAGCAGTTTAGTACGTGGCGGGGGGGGACCCTACAATGAGCAGTTCTTC
j_call: TRBJ2-3; v_call: TRBV5-6; d_call: .; clone_size: many; cdr3_aa: CASSLMGTDTQYF; cdr3_nt: TGTGCCAGCAGCTTGATGGGCACAGATACGCAGTATTTT
j_call: TRBJ2-3; v_call: TRBV5-1; d_call: TRBD2; clone_size: many; cdr3_aa: CASSFGLAGATGDTQYF; cdr3_nt: TGCGCCAGCAGCTTTGGACTAGCGGGGGCCACAGGGGATACGCAGTATTTT
j_call: TRBJ2-3; v_call: TRBV21-1; d_call: .; clone_size: many; cdr3_aa: CASSLQDAPSTDTQYF; cdr3_nt: TGTGCCAGCAGCTTACAGGACGCGCCCAGCACAGATACGCAGTATTTT
j_call: TRBJ1-3; v_call: TRBV4-2; d_call: TRBD1; clone_size: many; cdr3_aa: CASSQEQGGSGNTIYF; cdr3_nt: TGTGCCAGCAGCCAAGAACAGGGGGGATCTGGAAACACCATATATTTT
j_call: TRBJ2-7; v_call: TRBV5-6; d_call: .; clone_size: many; cdr3_aa: CASSLRTDSYEQYF; cdr3_nt: TGTGCCAGCAGCTTAAGGACAGACTCCTACGAGCAGTACTTC
j_call: TRBJ1-1; v_call: TRBV12-5; d_call: .; clone_size: few; cdr3_aa: CASGHGGSTNTEAFF; cdr3_nt: TGTGCTAGTGGGCATGGGGGCAGCACGAACACTGAAGCTTTCTTT
j_call: TRBJ2-1; v_call: TRBV12-3/TRBV12-4; d_call: TRBD2; clone_size: many; cdr3_aa: CASSRLAGTYNEQFF; cdr3_nt: TGTGCCAGCAGTCGACTAGCGGGGACCTACAATGAGCAGTTCTTC
j_call: TRBJ2-5; v_call: TRBV6-2/TRBV6-3; d_call: .; clone_size: many; cdr3_aa: CASRPGVETQYF; cdr3_nt: TGTGCCAGCAGACCGGGGGTGGAGACCCAGTACTTC
j_call: TRBJ2-7; v_call: TRBV4-2; d_call: TRBD1; clone_size: many; cdr3_aa: CASSLLTGDEQYF; cdr3_nt: TGTGCCAGCAGCTTATTAACAGGGGACGAGCAGTACTTC
j_call: TRBJ1-1; v_call: TRBV12-3/TRBV12-4; d_call: .; clone_size: many; cdr3_aa: CASIATDLNTEAFF; cdr3_nt: TGTGCCAGCATCGCGACAGACTTGAACACTGAAGCTTTCTTT
j_call: TRBJ2-1; v_call: TRBV6-5; d_call: .; clone_size: many; cdr3_aa: CASSYNRPRGPGSYNEQFF; cdr3_nt: TGTGCCAGCAGTTACAACCGACCCAGGGGCCCCGGTTCCTACAATGAGCAGTTCTTC
j_call: TRBJ2-1; v_call: TRBV7-8; d_call: TRBD2; clone_size: many; cdr3_aa: CASSSSLAGAINEQFF; cdr3_nt: TGTGCCAGCAGCTCATCTCTAGCGGGGGCTATAAATGAGCAGTTCTTC
j_call: TRBJ2-3; v_call: TRBV7-9; d_call: .; clone_size: few; cdr3_aa: CASSFSAGTDTQYF; cdr3_nt: TGTGCCAGCAGCTTCAGTGCGGGCACAGATACGCAGTATTTT
j_call: TRBJ2-1; v_call: TRBV5-1; d_call: .; clone_size: many; cdr3_aa: CASSRGVGENEQFF; cdr3_nt: TGCGCCAGCAGCCGCGGGGTAGGAGAAAATGAGCAGTTCTTC
j_call: TRBJ2-1; v_call: TRBV7-3; d_call: .; clone_size: many; cdr3_aa: CASSPSPGMQFF; cdr3_nt: TGTGCCAGCAGCCCTTCCCCGGGGATGCAGTTCTTC